The clone carrying this T cell receptor beta chain was seen only a few times. This CDR3 region has 14 residues. The ends were cut back, 4 bases at V and 4 bases at J, with 13 bases in the middle. Germline CDR1 is SEHNR and CDR2 is FQNEAQ (reference sequence). From the 120-subject validation cohort, which was separate from the approximately 720-subject first cohort, the donors were drawn. This sample is part of a study of cytomegalovirus exposure and HLA in healthy donors. Using immunoSEQ multiplex PCR, the repertoire was profiled, and TCRdb retains in-frame clones only, with some absent. The sample contains 150,000 to 200,000 clones, 70% to 90% of which appear only once.

This receptor was taken from a young woman in good health and CMV-seronegative. Material for sequencing was PBMCs. The V and J genes are TRBV7-9 and TRBJ1-1; tentatively, D is TRBD1 (5 bases). The CDR3: CASSWSRVGTEAFF. The DNA for the CDR3 is TGTGCCAGCAGCTGGAGCAGGGTGGGCACTGAAGCTTTCTTT.